This T cell receptor (beta chain) was captured in a study of OX40 agonist ivuxolimab in advanced cancers. Study-wide background: Every 2 weeks, ivuxolimab was infused into the patients intravenously at between 0.01 and 10 mg/kg. Patients were 65% to 85% male with ages roughly 20 to 80, mean 60. Overall study findings and caveats: Blood T cells, both CD4+ and CD8+, expanded clonally by week 6 at 0.1 to 3.0 mg/kg. More expanded clones were found, on average, in CD8+ than in CD4+ T cells.

V was trimmed by 6 bases and J by 3 bases, leaving 4 bases between them. This CDR3 is 11 amino acids long. Germline V CDR1 and CDR2: MDHEN, SYDVKM. TCRdb keeps only in-frame clones here, not all; method: immunoSEQ multiplex PCR. The table shows 75,000 to 90,000 clones, with 91% occurring only once. Note on this clone: Antigen specificity is unknown. The sample contains more than one DNA sequence encoding this CDR3.

This TCR was recovered from an adult with an advanced solid tumor such as melanoma, head and neck, liver or kidney cancer. The material sequenced was CD4+ or CD8+ T cells sorted from blood, taken in a trial of the OX40 agonist ivuxolimab. The chain joins TRBV28 to TRBJ2-3, with unresolved D. The CDR3 region has the DNA TGTGCCAGCAGCTCGACAGATACGCAGTATTTT. Protein product: CASSSTDTQYF.